This is a list of T cell receptor beta chains from one sample in a study of T-cell memory formation after mild COVID-19. From the 5' RACE reads, TCRdb called clonotypes with MiXCR, one entry per CDR3 protein. The sample holds roughly 550,000 distinct CDR3 sequences, roughly 21% seen once. The source material was PBMCs or a T cell subset sorted from them (not recorded which). These receptors were collected from an adult woman who had mild COVID-19 (a few samples of this study predate the infection). Cell type and time point are not known. The CDR3 runs from the conserved cysteine through the conserved F or W. The D gene is left open where the match is weak. Expanded clones are given a class, and other clones once, few, many or no size at all.

clone_size d_call j_call v_call cdr3_aa cdr3_nt
few NA TRBJ2-7 TRBV3-1 CASSQDRHSSEQYF TGTGCCAGCAGCCAAGATAGGCACTCAAGTGAGCAGTACTTC
many TRBD1 TRBJ2-7 TRBV7-8 CASSSVNRDRAREQYF TGTGCCAGCAGCTCTGTCAACCGGGACAGGGCCCGCGAGCAGTACTTC
NA NA TRBJ1-1 TRBV24-1 CATSPGSEGRDTEAFF TGTGCCACCAGCCCTGGTTCCGAAGGTAGGGACACTGAAGCTTTCTTT
NA TRBD2 TRBJ2-1 TRBV24-1 CATSDGTSGRVYNEQFF TGTGCCACCAGTGACGGGACTAGCGGGAGGGTTTACAATGAGCAGTTCTTC
few NA TRBJ1-2 TRBV11-2 CASSLEGRDGYTF TGTGCCAGCAGCTTAGAGGGGAGGGATGGCTACACCTTC
NA TRBD1 TRBJ2-1 TRBV6-5 CASRLHPGQGFDEQFF TGTGCCAGCAGACTTCACCCGGGACAGGGTTTCGATGAGCAGTTCTTC
few NA TRBJ2-2 TRBV6-5 CASRRDSVELFF TGTGCCAGCAGGCGCGACAGCGTGGAGCTGTTTTTT
NA NA TRBJ2-5 TRBV20-1 CSARGSGGVRETQYF TGCAGTGCTAGAGGTTCGGGTGGGGTTCGAGAGACCCAGTACTTC
NA NA TRBJ2-3 TRBV6-2/TRBV6-3 CASRRVTDTQYF TGTGCCAGCAGGCGGGTCACAGATACGCAGTATTTT
few TRBD2 TRBJ2-7 TRBV12-3/TRBV12-4 CASSLRREPAYEQYF TGTGCCAGCAGTTTAAGGCGGGAGCCAGCCTACGAGCAGTACTTC
few TRBD2 TRBJ2-3 TRBV20-1 CSAPKASGVDTQYF TGCAGTGCTCCGAAGGCTAGCGGGGTAGATACGCAGTATTTT
NA NA TRBJ2-3 TRBV20-1 CSASLRAGPGTQYF TGCAGTGCTTCCCTACGGGCGGGACCTGGTACGCAGTATTTT
NA NA TRBJ2-1 TRBV24-1 CATSGGGVYNEQFF TGTGCCACCAGTGGTGGGGGTGTGTACAATGAGCAGTTCTTC
NA NA TRBJ2-5 TRBV19 CASRRTGEYQETQYF TGTGCCAGTAGAAGGACGGGGGAGTACCAAGAGACCCAGTACTTC
NA NA TRBJ2-1 TRBV20-1 CSARVGAANEQFF TGCAGTGCTAGAGTGGGGGCGGCCAATGAGCAGTTCTTC
few NA TRBJ2-1 TRBV27 CASSLPPIESSYNEQFF TGTGCCAGCAGTTTACCCCCTATTGAAAGCTCCTACAATGAGCAGTTCTTC
many TRBD1 TRBJ2-7 TRBV12-3/TRBV12-4 CASRYSTGDYYEQYF TGTGCCAGCAGATATTCGACAGGGGATTACTACGAGCAGTACTTC
NA NA TRBJ2-7 TRBV20-1 CSALVPFGAVEQYF TGCAGTGCTCTAGTCCCGTTCGGGGCGGTGGAGCAGTACTTC
few NA TRBJ2-7 TRBV5-4 CASSLEQAFHEQYF TGTGCCAGCAGCTTGGAACAGGCTTTTCACGAGCAGTACTTC
few NA TRBJ1-1 TRBV5-1 CASSLGIEAFF TGCGCCAGCAGCTTGGGGATTGAAGCTTTCTTT
NA TRBD1 TRBJ1-1 TRBV10-3 CAISEYRGVEAFF TGTGCCATCAGTGAGTACAGGGGCGTCGAAGCTTTCTTT
many NA TRBJ1-2 TRBV12-3/TRBV12-4 CASSFQGGHGYTF TGTGCCAGCAGTTTTCAGGGTGGGCATGGCTACACCTTC
many NA TRBJ2-1 TRBV11-2 CASSPTALNEQFF TGTGCCAGCAGCCCGACTGCCCTCAATGAGCAGTTCTTC
NA TRBD2 TRBJ2-1 TRBV10-3 CAIRNRLAGVDEQFF TGTGCCATCAGAAACCGACTAGCGGGGGTAGATGAGCAGTTCTTC
NA TRBD2 TRBJ2-3 TRBV7-3 CASSQRTSGFTDTQYF TGTGCCAGCAGCCAAAGGACTAGCGGGTTCACAGATACGCAGTATTTT
NA TRBD1 TRBJ2-7 TRBV6-5 CASSYSNQRTGISYEQYF TGTGCCAGCAGTTACTCGAATCAACGGACAGGGATCTCCTACGAGCAGTACTTC
few TRBD1 TRBJ1-1 TRBV19 CASSSTGDAEAFF TGTGCCAGTAGTTCTACAGGGGATGCTGAAGCTTTCTTT
few NA TRBJ2-3 TRBV7-2 CASSRTFGYRDTQYF TGTGCCAGCAGCCGGACCTTCGGGTATCGGGATACGCAGTATTTT
NA NA TRBJ2-1 TRBV21-1 CASSKGKTGRVTYNEQFF TGTGCCAGCAGCAAGGGAAAAACGGGCAGGGTAACTTACAATGAGCAGTTCTTC
few NA TRBJ2-1 TRBV7-8 CASSLRLAPARVF TGTGCCAGCAGCTTAAGGCTAGCACCCGCGAGAGTCTTC
NA NA TRBJ1-5 TRBV21-1 CVGTGTPYSNQPQHF NA
few TRBD1 TRBJ1-1 TRBV3-1 CASRTGVRNTEAFF TGTGCCAGCAGGACAGGGGTAAGGAACACTGAAGCTTTCTTT
NA NA TRBJ1-5 TRBV6-5 CASSYSWSGGQPQHF TGTGCCAGCAGTTACTCCTGGTCGGGGGGTCAGCCCCAGCATTTT
few NA TRBJ2-7 TRBV9 CASSVADLASGYEQYF TGTGCCAGCAGCGTAGCCGACCTAGCCAGCGGCTACGAGCAGTACTTC
few TRBD2 TRBJ2-1 TRBV6-2/TRBV6-3 CASSYQGLAGERLFF TGTGCCAGCAGTTACCAAGGACTAGCGGGAGAACGTTTGTTCTTC
NA TRBD1 TRBJ2-1 TRBV19 CASSPVGGSSYNEQFF TGTGCCAGTAGTCCAGTAGGGGGCAGCTCCTACAATGAGCAGTTCTTC
few TRBD1 TRBJ1-5 TRBV12-3/TRBV12-4 CASSSTGTGQPQHF TGTGCCAGCAGCTCGACAGGGACGGGGCAGCCCCAGCATTTT
few NA TRBJ2-7 TRBV7-8 CASSLRAGSYEQYF TGTGCCAGCAGCTTACGGGCGGGGTCCTACGAGCAGTACTTC
many NA TRBJ2-7 TRBV5-1 CASSFTGHTTYEQYF TGCGCCAGCAGCTTCACGGGCCACACAACCTACGAGCAGTACTTC